This T cell receptor (beta chain) was captured by sequencing in a study of CD8+ T cells in alopecia areata. The treatment denotes: oral pan-JAK inhibitor, 5-10 mg twice daily. In each case, RNA was isolated and then reverse transcribed into cDNA as the sequencing template. Sequencing was performed with immunoSEQ multiplex PCR; in TCRdb, only in-frame clones are kept and a portion is missing. Among over 150,000 clones listed, about three fifths were seen once. The specimen comprised CD8+ T cells sorted from blood, sampled at week 24, from a patient treated with tofacitinib. The sequence was collected from a human donor with alopecia areata.

The CDR3 loop is CASGQPHNEQYF. CDR3 coding DNA: TGTGCTAGTGGGCAACCCCACAACGAGCAGTACTTC. This chain links TRBV12-5 with TRBJ2-7, with D unresolved. The CDR3 is made up of 12 amino acids. CDR1 is LGHNT, CDR2 FRNRAP, per germline. V was pared by 6 bases and J by 5 bases, with 11 bases between.